The rows below give T cell receptor beta chains drawn from one sample of a study of T-cell memory formation after mild COVID-19. TCRdb fed the 5' RACE reads into MiXCR, producing one record per CDR3 protein. The table shows just over 60,000 distinct CDR3 sequences, with over 8.5% occurring only once. Sequences were obtained from PBMCs or a T cell subset sorted from them (not recorded which). The receptor set was obtained from a man aged 18 to 30 who had mild COVID-19 (a few samples of this study predate the infection). Cell type and time point are not known. Both conserved end residues are part of each CDR3. The D gene is left open where the match is weak. Part of the rows lack a size; the others show once, few, many or a class for expanded clones.

d_gene: -; v_gene: TRBV7-9; abundance: few; CDR3aa: CATPREGAFTDTQYF
d_gene: TRBD1; v_gene: TRBV7-2; abundance: -; CDR3aa: CASSFDRGQQPQHF
d_gene: -; v_gene: TRBV5-1; abundance: -; CDR3aa: CASSLAGPISGNTIYF
d_gene: -; v_gene: TRBV20-1; abundance: -; CDR3aa: CSARDFRLSYEQYF
d_gene: -; v_gene: TRBV10-3; abundance: many; CDR3aa: CAIREGGENEQFF
d_gene: -; v_gene: TRBV7-3; abundance: -; CDR3aa: CASSNSGANVLTF
d_gene: TRBD2; v_gene: TRBV7-6; abundance: few; CDR3aa: CASSLAGGRQETQYF
d_gene: -; v_gene: TRBV4-2; abundance: few; CDR3aa: CASSQGSFREGLKYNEQFF
d_gene: -; v_gene: TRBV7-2; abundance: few; CDR3aa: CASSWAMEPGADGYTF
d_gene: -; v_gene: TRBV20-1; abundance: -; CDR3aa: CSAGKDTQYF
d_gene: -; v_gene: TRBV3-1; abundance: -; CDR3aa: CASSQATDTQYF
d_gene: TRBD2; v_gene: TRBV5-1; abundance: few; CDR3aa: CASSPGTSGGETQYF
d_gene: -; v_gene: TRBV10-3; abundance: many; CDR3aa: CAISEGQTSSYNEQFF
d_gene: -; v_gene: TRBV7-8; abundance: many; CDR3aa: CASSLGWDGFTDTQYF
d_gene: -; v_gene: TRBV5-1; abundance: many; CDR3aa: CASRTEPVNTIYF
d_gene: -; v_gene: TRBV5-1; abundance: -; CDR3aa: CASSLAVGSNYGYTF
d_gene: -; v_gene: TRBV6-5; abundance: -; CDR3aa: CASSYGQTMNTEAFF
d_gene: -; v_gene: TRBV12-3/TRBV12-4; abundance: -; CDR3aa: CASSLESGRTDTQYF
d_gene: TRBD1; v_gene: TRBV7-2; abundance: many; CDR3aa: CASSRTGTEGTDTQYF
d_gene: -; v_gene: TRBV4-3; abundance: -; CDR3aa: CASSQGSGNYGYTF
d_gene: -; v_gene: TRBV20-1; abundance: many; CDR3aa: CSAEQLGAPDEQFF
d_gene: -; v_gene: TRBV5-1; abundance: -; CDR3aa: CASSLGDVDFLKRTDTQYF
d_gene: TRBD2; v_gene: TRBV20-1; abundance: many; CDR3aa: CSAPVAGGSDTQYF
d_gene: -; v_gene: TRBV5-6; abundance: many; CDR3aa: CASSLVLGTNEKLFF
d_gene: TRBD1; v_gene: TRBV6-1; abundance: -; CDR3aa: CASRRGQTNEKLFF
d_gene: TRBD2; v_gene: TRBV5-1; abundance: -; CDR3aa: CASSLSGRSSTDTQYF
d_gene: -; v_gene: TRBV20-1; abundance: few; CDR3aa: CSARPGNTEAFF
d_gene: TRBD1; v_gene: TRBV7-8; abundance: many; CDR3aa: CASSLSRDRAAYEQYF
d_gene: -; v_gene: TRBV29-1; abundance: few; CDR3aa: CSVSGVNEQFF
d_gene: TRBD1; v_gene: TRBV12-3/TRBV12-4; abundance: -; CDR3aa: CASSLGQGLGGYEQYF
d_gene: -; v_gene: TRBV3-1; abundance: -; CDR3aa: CASSQTDLGTGELFF
d_gene: TRBD1; v_gene: TRBV6-2/TRBV6-3; abundance: -; CDR3aa: CASSFGTVLNYGYTF
d_gene: -; v_gene: TRBV7-2; abundance: -; CDR3aa: CASSPAGISPLHF
d_gene: -; v_gene: TRBV5-1; abundance: many; CDR3aa: CASSLAQVGDEQFF
d_gene: -; v_gene: TRBV5-1; abundance: few; CDR3aa: CASSTIPGAYNEQFF
d_gene: TRBD1; v_gene: TRBV5-6; abundance: -; CDR3aa: CASSLPGQGVNTEAFF
d_gene: -; v_gene: TRBV5-1; abundance: -; CDR3aa: CASRPGTSTDTQYF
d_gene: TRBD2; v_gene: TRBV20-1; abundance: few; CDR3aa: CSAASRGYYNEQFF
d_gene: TRBD2; v_gene: TRBV5-6; abundance: many; CDR3aa: CASSSFQRGGTGELFF
d_gene: TRBD2; v_gene: TRBV3-1; abundance: -; CDR3aa: CASSQDAQVAGGEETQYF
d_gene: -; v_gene: TRBV5-1; abundance: few; CDR3aa: CASSLDSSDQPQHF
d_gene: TRBD1; v_gene: TRBV19; abundance: once; CDR3aa: CASSPDDRGVSYEQYF
d_gene: -; v_gene: TRBV30; abundance: few; CDR3aa: CAWSVTGLNIQYF
d_gene: -; v_gene: TRBV7-8; abundance: -; CDR3aa: CASSLAGQPQHF
d_gene: -; v_gene: TRBV5-4; abundance: -; CDR3aa: CASSLLGLSTDTQYF
d_gene: TRBD1; v_gene: TRBV12-3/TRBV12-4; abundance: few; CDR3aa: CASRGRTGIEETQYF
d_gene: -; v_gene: TRBV18; abundance: -; CDR3aa: CASSRGWGKNSPLHF
d_gene: -; v_gene: TRBV14; abundance: -; CDR3aa: CASSQAIGNNEQFF
d_gene: -; v_gene: TRBV7-2; abundance: few; CDR3aa: CASSQRGDGNTIYF
d_gene: -; v_gene: TRBV29-1; abundance: many; CDR3aa: CSVEGEKGDTQYF
d_gene: -; v_gene: TRBV7-9; abundance: few; CDR3aa: CASSSSGSEKLFF
d_gene: -; v_gene: TRBV6-5; abundance: -; CDR3aa: CASSSHRMPNSNIQYF
d_gene: -; v_gene: TRBV5-1; abundance: -; CDR3aa: CASSLVREGNTEAFF
d_gene: -; v_gene: TRBV3-1; abundance: few; CDR3aa: CASSQATEYGYTF
d_gene: -; v_gene: TRBV7-2; abundance: few; CDR3aa: CASSPWIAGGGLHEQYF
d_gene: -; v_gene: TRBV4-3; abundance: -; CDR3aa: CASSQDLAGDKGYTF
d_gene: -; v_gene: TRBV20-1; abundance: -; CDR3aa: CSAAPGKGTYEQYF
d_gene: -; v_gene: TRBV5-1; abundance: many; CDR3aa: CASSPTSQTTSTDTQYF
d_gene: TRBD2; v_gene: TRBV6-2/TRBV6-3; abundance: -; CDR3aa: CASRPGTSYNEQFF
d_gene: TRBD2; v_gene: TRBV3-1; abundance: -; CDR3aa: CASSQNSGGAYEQYF